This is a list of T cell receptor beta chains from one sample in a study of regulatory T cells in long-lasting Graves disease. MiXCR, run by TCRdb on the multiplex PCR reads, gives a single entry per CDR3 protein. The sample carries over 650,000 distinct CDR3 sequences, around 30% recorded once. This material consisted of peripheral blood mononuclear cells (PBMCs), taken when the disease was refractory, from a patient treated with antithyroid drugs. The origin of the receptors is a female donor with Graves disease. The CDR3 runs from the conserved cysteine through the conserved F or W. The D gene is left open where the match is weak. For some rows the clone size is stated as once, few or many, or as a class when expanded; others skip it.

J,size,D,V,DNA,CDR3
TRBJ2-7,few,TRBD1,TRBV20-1,TGCAGTGCTACCCGCCCGGGACAGGGGTCGAAGGGGCAGTACTTC,CSATRPGQGSKGQYF
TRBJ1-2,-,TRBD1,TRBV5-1,TGCGCCAGCAGTTCTCCGACAGGGCACAGGAACTATGGCTACACCTTC,CASSSPTGHRNYGYTF
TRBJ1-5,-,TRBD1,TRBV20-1,TGCAGTGCGAAGAGACAGGGCCAGCCCCAGCATTTT,CSAKRQGQPQHF
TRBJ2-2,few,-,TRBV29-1,TGCAGCGTTGCGGGGCGGGCGATGAACACCGGGGAGCTGTTTTTT,CSVAGRAMNTGELFF
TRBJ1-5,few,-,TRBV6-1,TGTGCCAGCAGTGAATTAAGGGCTAGTCAGCCCCAGCATTTT,CASSELRASQPQHF
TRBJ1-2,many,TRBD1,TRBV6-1,TGTGCCAGCGGATGGCAGGGGGACTATGGCTACACCTTC,CASGWQGDYGYTF
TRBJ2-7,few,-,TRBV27,TGTGCCAGCAGGCCCCCAAAGAAAGCCTACGAGCAGTACTTC,CASRPPKKAYEQYF
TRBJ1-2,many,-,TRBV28,TGTGCCAGCAGTTTAGCAGGGCCCTATGGCTACACCTTC,CASSLAGPYGYTF
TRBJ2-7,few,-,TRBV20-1,TGCAGTGCATCTCCGCGGCGCCCGAGCTCCTACGAGCAGTACTTC,CSASPRRPSSYEQYF
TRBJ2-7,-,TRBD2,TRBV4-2,TGTGCCAGCAGTACGGGGGAGGGAGACTACGAGCAGTACTTC,CASSTGEGDYEQYF
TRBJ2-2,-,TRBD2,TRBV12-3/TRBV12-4,TGTGCCAGCAGCATCGGGACTAGCGGAGCCGGGGAGCTGTTTTTT,CASSIGTSGAGELFF
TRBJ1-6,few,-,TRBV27,TGTGCCAGCAGTTTAGATACGGGGGACTCACCCCTCCACTTT,CASSLDTGDSPLHF
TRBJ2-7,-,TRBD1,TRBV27,TGTGCCAGCAGTCCAGGGACAGCTCCTAGAGGCGAGCAGTACTTC,CASSPGTAPRGEQYF
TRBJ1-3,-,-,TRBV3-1,TGTGCCAGCAGCCCTGCCGCTGGAAACACCATATATTTT,CASSPAAGNTIYF
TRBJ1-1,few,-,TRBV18,TGTGCCAGCTCACCCACGCGCACTGAAGCTTTCTTT,CASSPTRTEAFF
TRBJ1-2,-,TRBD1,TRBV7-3,TGTGCCAGCAGCCGAGGGACAGGGTTCAGCTATGGCTACACCTTC,CASSRGTGFSYGYTF
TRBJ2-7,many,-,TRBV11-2,TGTGCCAGCAGCTTAGTTGTGGGCCTGAACTACGAGCAGTACTTC,CASSLVVGLNYEQYF
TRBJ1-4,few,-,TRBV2,TGTGCCAGCAAGCCAGTTATTAATGAAAAACTGTTTTTT,CASKPVINEKLFF
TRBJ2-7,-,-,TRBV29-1,TGCAGCGTTGAAGACGGGCAGTTATACGAGCAGTACTTC,CSVEDGQLYEQYF
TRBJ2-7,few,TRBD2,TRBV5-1,TGCGCCAGCAGCGTATGGACTAGCGGGAGGGCCTACTCCTACGAGCAGTACTTC,CASSVWTSGRAYSYEQYF
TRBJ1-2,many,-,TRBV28,TGTGCCTCCCTGGCGACGGCCCCCGGCTACACCTTC,CASLATAPGYTF
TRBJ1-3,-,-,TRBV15,TGTGCCACCAGCAAAAGCAGAGGAAACACCATATATTTT,CATSKSRGNTIYF
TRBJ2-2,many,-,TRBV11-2,TGTGCCAGCAGCTTACTGGGGGAAGCCACCGGGGAGCTGTTTTTT,CASSLLGEATGELFF
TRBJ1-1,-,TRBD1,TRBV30,TGTGCCTGGGGACAGGGAAGGGACACTGAAGCTTTCTTT,CAWGQGRDTEAFF
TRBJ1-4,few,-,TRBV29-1,TGCAGCGTTGGAGTGGGGGCCGGTGAAAAACTGTTTTTT,CSVGVGAGEKLFF
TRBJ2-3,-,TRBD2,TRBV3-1,TGTGCCAGCAGCCTGGAGACTAGCCCTCTCACAGATACGCAGTATTTT,CASSLETSPLTDTQYF
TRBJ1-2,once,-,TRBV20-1,TGCAGACCCGAGGGGACTAACTATGGCTACACCTTC,CRPEGTNYGYTF
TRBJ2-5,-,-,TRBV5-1,TGCGCCAGCAGCTTGGATCGGGCGGTCCAAGAGACCCAGTACTTC,CASSLDRAVQETQYF
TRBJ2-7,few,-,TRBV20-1,TGCAGTGCTAGCTTTTCCCTGACGGTGAGGGGCTCCTACGAGCAGTACTTC,CSASFSLTVRGSYEQYF
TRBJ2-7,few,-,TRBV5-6,TGTGCCAGCACCCCCGGGCTAAGTCTCGCCTACGAGCAGTACTTC,CASTPGLSLAYEQYF
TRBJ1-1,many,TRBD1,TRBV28,TGTGCCAGCAGGCAGGGACAGAGAACTGAAGCTTTCTTT,CASRQGQRTEAFF
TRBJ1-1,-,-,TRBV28,TGTGCCAGCAGCTTAGTGAATGAAGCTTTCTTT,CASSLVNEAFF
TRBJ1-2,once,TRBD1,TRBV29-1,TGCAGCGTTCCCAAAGGACAGGGCGTTTCCTATGGCTACACCTTC,CSVPKGQGVSYGYTF
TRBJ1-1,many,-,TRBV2,TGTGCCAGCAGTGAAGTTGGGATGAACACTGAAGCTTTCTTT,CASSEVGMNTEAFF
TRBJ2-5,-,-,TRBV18,TGTGCCAGCTCCCTGAACGTCCAAGAGACCCAGTACTTC,CASSLNVQETQYF
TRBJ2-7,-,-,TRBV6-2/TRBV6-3,TGTGCCAGCAGTTTAAATAGGTTCTACGAGCAGTACTTC,CASSLNRFYEQYF
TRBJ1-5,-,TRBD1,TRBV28,TGTGCCAGCTCGAGGGGGCGCGTGAATCAGCCCCAGCATTTT,CASSRGRVNQPQHF